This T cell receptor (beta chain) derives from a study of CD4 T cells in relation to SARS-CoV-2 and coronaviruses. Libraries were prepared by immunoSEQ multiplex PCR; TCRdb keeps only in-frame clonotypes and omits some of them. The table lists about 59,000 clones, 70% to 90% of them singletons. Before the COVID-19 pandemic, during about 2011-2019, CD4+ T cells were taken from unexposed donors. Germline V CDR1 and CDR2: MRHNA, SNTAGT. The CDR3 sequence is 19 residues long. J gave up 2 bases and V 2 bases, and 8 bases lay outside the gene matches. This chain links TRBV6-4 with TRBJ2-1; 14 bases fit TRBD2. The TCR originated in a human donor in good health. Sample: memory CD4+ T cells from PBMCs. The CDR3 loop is CASSDPTSGRAPTYNEQFF. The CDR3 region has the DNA TGTGCCAGCAGTGACCCGACTAGCGGGAGGGCCCCTACCTACAATGAGCAGTTCTTC.